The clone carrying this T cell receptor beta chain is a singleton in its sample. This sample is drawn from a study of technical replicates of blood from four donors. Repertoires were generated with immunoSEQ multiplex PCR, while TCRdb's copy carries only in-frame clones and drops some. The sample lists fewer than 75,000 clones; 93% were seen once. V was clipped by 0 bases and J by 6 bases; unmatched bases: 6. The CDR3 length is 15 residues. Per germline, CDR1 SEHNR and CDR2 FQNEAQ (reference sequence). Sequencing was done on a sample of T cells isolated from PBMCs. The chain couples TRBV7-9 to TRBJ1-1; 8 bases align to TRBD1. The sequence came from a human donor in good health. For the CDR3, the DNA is TGTGCCAGCAGCTTAGCGCAGGGGGCAAGGGCTGAAGCTTTCTTT. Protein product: CASSLAQGARAEAFF.